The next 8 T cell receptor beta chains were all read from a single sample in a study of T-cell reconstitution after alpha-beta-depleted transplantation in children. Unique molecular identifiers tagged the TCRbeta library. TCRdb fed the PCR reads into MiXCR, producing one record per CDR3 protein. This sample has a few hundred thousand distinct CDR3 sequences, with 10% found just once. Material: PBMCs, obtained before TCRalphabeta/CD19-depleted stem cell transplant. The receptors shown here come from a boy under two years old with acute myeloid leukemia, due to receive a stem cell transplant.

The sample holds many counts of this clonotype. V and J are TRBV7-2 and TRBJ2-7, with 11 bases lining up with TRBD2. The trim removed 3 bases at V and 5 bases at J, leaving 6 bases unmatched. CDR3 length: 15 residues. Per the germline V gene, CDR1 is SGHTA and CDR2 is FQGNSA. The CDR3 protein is CASSFGLAGLNEQYF. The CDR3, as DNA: TGTGCCAGCAGCTTCGGACTAGCGGGCCTCAACGAGCAGTACTTC.

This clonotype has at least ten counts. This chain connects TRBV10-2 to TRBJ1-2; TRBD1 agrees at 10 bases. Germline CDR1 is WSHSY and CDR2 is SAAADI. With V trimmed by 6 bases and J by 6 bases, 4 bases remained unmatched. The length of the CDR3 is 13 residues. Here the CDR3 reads CASRDRGQDGYTF. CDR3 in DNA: TGCGCCAGCAGAGACAGGGGGCAAGATGGCTACACCTTC.

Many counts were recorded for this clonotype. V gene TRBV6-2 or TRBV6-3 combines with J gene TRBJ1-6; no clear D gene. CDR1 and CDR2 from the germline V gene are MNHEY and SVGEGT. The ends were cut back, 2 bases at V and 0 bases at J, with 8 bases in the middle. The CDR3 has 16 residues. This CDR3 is CASSYDESSYNSPLHF. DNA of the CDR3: TGTGCCAGCAGTTACGACGAGAGCTCCTATAATTCACCCCTCCACTTT.

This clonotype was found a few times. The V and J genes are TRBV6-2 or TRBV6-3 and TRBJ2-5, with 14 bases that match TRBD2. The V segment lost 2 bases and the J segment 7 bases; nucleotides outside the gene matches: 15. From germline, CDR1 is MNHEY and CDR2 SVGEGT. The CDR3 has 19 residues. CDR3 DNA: TGTGCCAGCAGTTACCCTCCGGGACTAGCGGGAGCTCCCCAACGGACCCAGTACTTC. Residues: CASSYPPGLAGAPQRTQYF.

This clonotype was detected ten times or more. CDR3 amino acids: CASSFKGGGLPDTQYF. The CDR3 DNA reads as TGTGCCAGCAGCTTTAAGGGGGGGGGTCTCCCAGATACGCAGTATTTT. This chain connects TRBV12-3 or TRBV12-4 to TRBJ2-3, with D possibly TRBD2 on 7 matching bases. This CDR3 contains 16 residues. Trimming cost V 6 bases and J 4 bases, with 20 bases left between them.

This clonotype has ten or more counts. CDR3 region: CASSLMAASTDTQYF. The DNA of the CDR3 is TGTGCCAGCAGCTTAATGGCAGCCAGCACAGATACGCAGTATTTT. V gene TRBV7-3 combines with J gene TRBJ2-3; D unresolved. This CDR3 comprises 15 residues. Trimming removed 1 base at V and 0 bases at J, with 8 bases between. Germline assignment: CDR1 SGHTA and CDR2 FQGTGA.

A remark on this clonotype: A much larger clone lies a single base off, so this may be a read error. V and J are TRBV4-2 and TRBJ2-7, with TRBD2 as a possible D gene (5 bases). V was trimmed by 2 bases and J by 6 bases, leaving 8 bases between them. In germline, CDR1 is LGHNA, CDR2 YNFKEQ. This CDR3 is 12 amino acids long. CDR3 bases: TGTGCCAGCAGCCAAACGGGAAGCGAGCAGTACTTC. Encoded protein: CASSQTGSEQYF.

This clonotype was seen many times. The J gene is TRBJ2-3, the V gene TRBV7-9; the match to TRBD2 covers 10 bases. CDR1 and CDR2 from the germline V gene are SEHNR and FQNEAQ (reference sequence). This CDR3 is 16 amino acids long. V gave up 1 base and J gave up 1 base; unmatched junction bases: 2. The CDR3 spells CASSLDGTSGTDTQYF. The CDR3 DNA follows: TGTGCCAGCAGCTTAGATGGGACTAGCGGCACAGATACGCAGTATTTT.